Following are 12 T cell receptor beta chains from one sample sequenced in a study of blood T cell repertoires in COVID-19. Here immunoSEQ multiplex PCR was the method, and the copy in TCRdb shows in-frame clones only, minus some. The sample has about 120,000 clones, 75% to 90% seen once. Sequenced sample: peripheral blood. The receptor set was obtained from a man between 65 and 85 years old with active or convalescent COVID-19.

This chain uses TRBV19 with TRBJ2-3; D call uncertain. Germline V lookup: CDR1 LNHDA, CDR2 SQIVND (reference sequence). The ends were cut back, 2 bases at V and 0 bases at J, with 9 bases in the middle. The CDR3 has 15 residues. CDR3 protein: CASSINSPSTDTQYF. For the CDR3, the DNA is TGTGCCAGTAGTATAAACAGCCCTAGCACAGATACGCAGTATTTT.

The V gene is TRBV6-6, the J gene TRBJ1-3; weak D call: TRBD1 (5 bases). V was shortened by 6 bases and J by 2 bases, with 8 bases between the two germline ends. The CDR3 loop spans 13 amino acids. CDR1 is MNHNY and CDR2 is SVGAGI in the germline V gene (reference sequence). The CDR3 DNA reads as TGTGCCAGCAGGGACACTACTGGAAACACCATATATTTT. This translates into CASRDTTGNTIYF.

The J gene is TRBJ2-6, the V gene TRBV28; tentative D call: TRBD2 (7 bases). The V gene's germline CDR1 is MDHEN and CDR2 SYDVKM. Trimming left V 1 base short and J 4 bases short, with 17 bases between. The CDR3 is 18 residues long. The chain's CDR3 is CASSLFTGGGAGANVLTF. Here the CDR3 DNA reads TGTGCCAGCAGTTTATTCACTGGGGGGGGCGCGGGGGCCAACGTCCTGACTTTC.

This clone is a singleton in its sample. The CDR3 DNA reads as TGTGCCAGCGGCCCACAGCGGTCCACTGAAGCTTTCTTT. Translated: CASGPQRSTEAFF. The V gene is TRBV2, the J gene TRBJ1-1; no definite D call. In germline, CDR1 is SNHLY, CDR2 FYNNEI. The ends were cut back, 8 bases at V and 4 bases at J, with 14 bases in the middle. This CDR3 region has 13 residues.

This chain joins TRBV5-1 and TRBJ2-2, with 11 nucleotides matching TRBD1. Germline CDR1 reads SGHRS; CDR2 reads YFSETQ. Germline trimming cut 3 bases from V and 4 bases from J; bases unmatched to any gene: 8. The CDR3 consists of 17 residues. The CDR3 here is CASSSYTGTGGTGELFF. CDR3 nucleotides: TGCGCCAGCAGCTCATATACCGGGACAGGGGGCACCGGGGAGCTGTTTTTT.

The table lists this clone with a count of one. This chain joins TRBV11-2 and TRBJ1-4; maybe TRBD1 (6 bases). Germline V lookup: CDR1 SGHAT, CDR2 FQNNGV. The CDR3 length is 15 residues. Deletions cut 1 base from V and 5 bases from J, with 11 bases between. The DNA for the CDR3 is TGTGCCAGCAGCTTAGGGACAGCCCTGAATGAAAAACTGTTTTTT. Its translation: CASSLGTALNEKLFF.

The V and J genes are TRBV6-1 and TRBJ2-7, with unresolved D. Per germline, CDR1 MNHNS and CDR2 SASEGT. V was clipped by 1 base and J by 9 bases, with 19 bases between them. The CDR3 has 15 amino acids. The CDR3 is CASSEGLYSPLGQYF. The CDR3 DNA follows: TGTGCCAGCAGTGAAGGGCTTTATAGCCCCCTAGGGCAGTACTTC.

J is TRBJ1-5 and V is TRBV6-1, with D unclear. The V gene lost 3 bases and the J gene lost 6 bases, with 9 bases spanning the gap. The CDR3 covers 13 residues. From germline, CDR1 is MNHNS and CDR2 SASEGT. This CDR3 is CASSDGFFQPQHF. The DNA for the CDR3 is TGTGCCAGCAGTGACGGGTTTTTTCAGCCCCAGCATTTT.

The rearrangement links TRBV20-1 to TRBJ2-3, with 11 nucleotides matching TRBD2. Germline values: CDR1 DFQATT, CDR2 SNEGSKA (reference sequence). The V gene end was trimmed by 3 bases and the J gene end by 3 bases; junction bases not matched to a gene: 2. The CDR3 is 14 amino acids. The CDR3: CSASRTSGTDTQYF. As DNA, the CDR3 is TGCAGTGCTAGTAGGACTAGCGGGACAGATACGCAGTATTTT.

This sequence joins TRBV7-9 and TRBJ2-7, with D maybe TRBD2 (6 bases). Per germline, CDR1 SEHNR and CDR2 FQNEAQ (reference sequence). CDR3 length equals 13 residues. V was shortened by 5 bases and J by 2 bases, with 10 bases between the two germline ends. This CDR3 reads CASSAGLTYEQYF. The DNA of the CDR3 is TGTGCCAGCAGCGCGGGACTGACCTACGAGCAGTACTTC. The full variable domain, in which reference TRBV7-9 and TRBJ2-7 provide the parts outside the CDR3, is DTGVSQNPRHKITKRGQNVTFRCDPISEHNRLYWYRQTLGQGPEFLTYFQNEAQLEKSRLLSDRFSAERPKGSFSTLEIQRTEQGDSAMYLCASSAGLTYEQYFGPGTRLTVT.

The rearrangement uses TRBV7-3 and TRBJ2-1, with D maybe TRBD1 (6 bases). The CDR3 is 15 amino acids. Germline V gene lookup returns CDR1 SGHTA and CDR2 FQGTGA. V was clipped by 5 bases and J by 7 bases, with 18 bases between them. The CDR3 bases are TGTGCCAGCAGCAGACAGGTCATCGATATAAATGAGCAGTTCTTC. Protein: CASSRQVIDINEQFF.

The chain joins TRBV4-1 to TRBJ1-6; 7 nucleotides agree with TRBD1. Germline lookup yields CDR1 MGHRA and CDR2 YSYEKL. The CDR3 spans 15 residues. Trimming at V came to 1 base and at J to 5 bases, leaving 2 bases not matched to a gene. CDR3 region: CASSQVGTDNSPLHF. In DNA form, the CDR3 reads TGCGCCAGCAGCCAAGTGGGGACAGATAATTCACCCCTCCACTTT.